Following are 29 T cell receptor beta chains from one sample sequenced in a study of blood T cell repertoires in COVID-19 (TCRdb year 2020). Receptor amplification or capture employed the immunoSEQ multiplex PCR assay. Not all clones reach the TCRdb copy of this immuneACCESS table, which keeps in-frame sequences only. Checked studies attribute under half of the gap to unresolved V genes and leave the rest unexplained. Here the sample has 200,000 to 250,000 clones; approximately 81% occur a single time. The ten largest make up under 3.5% of the sample. Sequencing input: peripheral blood. These TCRs come from a man aged 45 to 65 who had recovered from COVID-19.

The chain uses TRBV27 and TRBJ1-4; maybe TRBD1 (6 bases). CDR1 and CDR2 (germline): MNHEY, SMNVEV (reference sequence). This CDR3 contains 18 residues. The V and J ends lost 7 bases and 2 bases respectively, with 23 bases between them. The CDR3 DNA reads TGTGCCAGCATCCAAATAACAGGGAAGTACGCGACTAATGAAAAACTGTTTTTT. Translation gives CASIQITGKYATNEKLFF.

As regards this clone: Additional DNA sequences in this sample encode the identical CDR3. The genes are TRBV18 and TRBJ2-3; 8 bases fit TRBD2. The CDR3 consists of 15 residues. Germline CDR1 KGHSH, CDR2 LQKENI. Germline trimming cut 5 bases from V and 1 base from J; bases unmatched to any gene: 5. The DNA of the CDR3 is TGTGCCAGCTCAGGGCTAGCGGGCGGCACAGATACGCAGTATTTT. This translates into CASSGLAGGTDTQYF.

J is TRBJ2-7 and V is TRBV15, with TRBD1 identical over 8 bases. The CDR3 is made up of 16 amino acids. The J segment lost 2 bases and the V segment lost 3 bases, leaving 9 bases of the junction unmatched. Per the germline V gene, CDR1 is LNHNV and CDR2 is YYDKDF (reference sequence). This CDR3 is CATSSLSWTGPYEQYF. The DNA of the CDR3 is TGTGCCACCAGCAGCCTTTCTTGGACAGGGCCCTACGAGCAGTACTTC.

The chain combines TRBV7-9 with TRBJ1-4, with no clear D. CDR1 is SEHNR and CDR2 is FQNEAQ in the germline V gene (reference sequence). The V gene lost 0 bases and the J gene lost 8 bases, with 10 bases spanning the gap. The CDR3 is 14 residues long. CDR3 loop: CASSLAGVGEKLFF. In nucleotides, the CDR3 is TGTGCCAGCAGCTTAGCGGGAGTTGGCGAAAAACTGTTTTTT.

The chain couples TRBV11-3 to TRBJ2-7; 9 nucleotides agree with TRBD2. V lost 4 bases, J lost 5 bases, and 9 bases stayed unmatched. Germline V gene data show CDR1 as SGHNT and CDR2 as YENEEA. There are 15 residues in the CDR3. The CDR3 loop is CASSSRSGGIDEQYF. CDR3 DNA: TGTGCCAGCAGCTCTCGGAGCGGGGGGATAGACGAGCAGTACTTC.

J is TRBJ2-7 and V is TRBV11-2, with D uncertain. Germline V gene data show CDR1 as SGHAT and CDR2 as FQNNGV. The CDR3 has 14 amino acids. Trimming cost V 6 bases and J 6 bases, with 18 bases left between them. The CDR3, as DNA: TGTGCCAGCAGTCCGCTGTGGGCCAGGTCCGAGCAGTACTTC. Its translation is CASSPLWARSEQYF.

The rearrangement joins TRBV10-3 to TRBJ2-7; 9 nucleotides match TRBD2. Germline assignment: CDR1 ENHRY and CDR2 SYGVKD. This CDR3 has 20 amino acids. The trim removed 5 bases at V and 3 bases at J, leaving 23 bases unmatched. CDR3 nucleotide sequence: TGTGCCATCAGTCGCGACATCTGGCTAGCGGGATCATCCCCCAACTACGAGCAGTACTTC. It is translated as CAISRDIWLAGSSPNYEQYF.

This clone has more than one count but fewer than ten. The chain has TRBV7-8 and TRBJ1-6; 7 nucleotides agree with TRBD1. Germline V CDR1 and CDR2: SGHVS, FQNEAQ. The CDR3 has 14 amino acids. V lost 4 bases to trimming and J lost 9 bases; unmatched junction nucleotides: 6. The CDR3 spells CASSSRQGSSPLHF. CDR3 bases: TGTGCCAGCAGCTCACGACAGGGTAGTTCACCCCTCCACTTT. Supplemented by reference TRBV7-8 and TRBJ1-6, the full variable domain reads GAGVSQSPRYKVAKRGQDVALRCDPISGHVSLFWYQQALGQGPEFLTYFQNEAQLDKSGLPSDRFFAERPEGSVSTLKIQRTQQEDSAVYLCASSSRQGSSPLHFGNGTRLTVT.

V usage is TRBV6-5 and J usage is TRBJ2-1; TRBD1 aligns across 7 bases. CDR3 length equals 15 residues. CDR1 is MNHEY and CDR2 is SVGAGI in the germline V gene. With V trimmed by 6 bases and J by 4 bases, 9 bases remained unmatched. CDR3 region: CASSLKGAGYNEQFF. CDR3 DNA: TGTGCCAGCAGCCTAAAGGGGGCCGGTTACAATGAGCAGTTCTTC.

The chain combines TRBV19 with TRBJ1-2; D is perhaps TRBD1 (6 bases). Germline CDR1 and CDR2: LNHDA and SQIVND (reference sequence). V was clipped by 7 bases and J by 2 bases, with 17 bases between them. This CDR3 contains 15 residues. The chain's CDR3 is CASTDPRGRNYGYTF. CDR3 nucleotide sequence: TGTGCCAGTACCGACCCCAGGGGTCGCAACTATGGCTACACCTTC. The full variable domain, with the rest looked up from reference TRBV19 and TRBJ1-2, is DGGITQSPKYLFRKEGQNVTLSCEQNLNHDAMYWYRQDPGQGLRLIYYSQIVNDFQKGDIAEGYSVSREKKESFPLTVTSAQKNPTAFYLCASTDPRGRNYGYTFGSGTRLTVV.

The count of this clone is one. The chain has TRBV7-9 and TRBJ1-1; possibly TRBD1 for D (5 bases). The CDR3 sequence is 14 residues long. CDR1 SEHNR and CDR2 FQNEAQ come from the germline V gene (reference sequence). V was clipped by 5 bases and J by 3 bases, with 13 bases between them. The CDR3 nucleotides read TGTGCCAGCAGCCTGGGGGGAACCTACACTGAAGCTTTCTTT. Translated, it gives CASSLGGTYTEAFF.

This sequence joins TRBV5-3 and TRBJ1-3; unclear D gene. TRBV5-3 is classed as an ORF, of uncertain function. V lost 0 bases and J lost 2, with 9 bases in between. The CDR3 covers 15 residues. The CDR3 reads CARSLAPVPGNTIYF. The CDR3 region has the DNA TGTGCCAGAAGCTTGGCACCAGTACCTGGAAACACCATATATTTT.

The J gene is TRBJ2-1, the V gene TRBV28, with TRBD2 identical over 12 bases. The V and J ends lost 3 bases and 3 bases, in that order; junction bases with no gene match: 15. This CDR3 contains 20 residues. CDR1 MDHEN and CDR2 SYDVKM come from the germline V gene. The CDR3 nucleotides read TGTGCCAGCAGTTTTAGCGACAGGGCTAGCGGGAGGGCCAGCTACAATGAGCAGTTCTTC. This sequence encodes CASSFSDRASGRASYNEQFF.

J is TRBJ2-1 and V is TRBV6-5; 8 nucleotides line up with TRBD1. Germline CDR1 MNHEY, CDR2 SVGAGI. This CDR3 spans 13 amino acids. Unmatched junction bases numbered 8, after V lost 4 bases and J lost 12 bases. In DNA, the CDR3 is TGTGCCAGCAGTTCCGCCGGACAGGGTGGGCAGTTCTTC. As protein: CASSSAGQGGQFF.

The V and J genes are TRBV6-5 and TRBJ2-2; TRBD1 might be the D (6 bases). Trimming took off 7 bases at V and 4 bases at J, with 16 bases between the two ends. Germline CDR1 and CDR2: MNHEY and SVGAGI. The CDR3 is 15 residues long. The CDR3 protein is CASIQRRQATGELFF. In DNA form, the CDR3 reads TGTGCCAGCATCCAACGGAGACAGGCCACCGGGGAGCTGTTTTTT.

The chain joins TRBV14 to TRBJ2-7, with TRBD2 matching 10 bases. V lost 1 base to trimming and J lost 4 bases; unmatched junction nucleotides: 7. Germline V gives CDR1 SGHDN, CDR2 FVKESK. CDR3 length: 16 amino acids. CDR3 region: CASSQGFSGRGYEQYF. The DNA of the CDR3 is TGTGCCAGCAGCCAAGGGTTCAGCGGGAGGGGATACGAGCAGTACTTC. Full variable domain (outside the CDR3, taken from reference TRBV14 and TRBJ2-7): EAGVTQFPSHSVIEKGQTVTLRCDPISGHDNLYWYRRVMGKEIKFLLHFVKESKQDESGMPNNRFLAERTGGTYSTLKVQPAELEDSGVYFCASSQGFSGRGYEQYFGPGTRLTVT.

The DNA of the CDR3 is TGTGCCAGCAGTTACGCCCAAGGGACAGGGGAAGGCTACACCTTC. This codes for CASSYAQGTGEGYTF. The chain carries TRBV6-6 and TRBJ1-2; 10 bases map to TRBD1. CDR1 is MNHNY, CDR2 SVGAGI, per germline (reference sequence). This CDR3 region has 15 residues. Germline trimming cut 2 bases from V and 8 bases from J; bases unmatched to any gene: 8.

The rearrangement links TRBV18 to TRBJ2-7; D not certain. In germline, CDR1 is KGHSH, CDR2 LQKENI. The CDR3 is 13 amino acids. With 2 bases removed from V and 7 bases from J, the gap between germline ends came to 12 bases. For the CDR3, the DNA is TGTGCCAGCTCACCAGACAAAGCTCTTGAGCAGTACTTC. Translated, it gives CASSPDKALEQYF.

The chain has TRBV27 and TRBJ2-1; 10 nucleotides agree with TRBD2. CDR1 and CDR2 (germline): MNHEY, SMNVEV (reference sequence). This CDR3 has 13 residues. V gave up 5 bases and J gave up 8 bases; unmatched junction bases: 3. DNA for the CDR3: TGTGCCAGCAGTCCAGGACTAGCGGATGAGCAGTTCTTC. This translates into CASSPGLADEQFF.

The chain joins TRBV11-2 to TRBJ2-7; tentatively, D is TRBD2 (6 bases). From germline, CDR1 is SGHAT and CDR2 FQNNGV. With 6 bases removed from V and 3 bases from J, the gap between germline ends came to 18 bases. CDR3 length: 15 residues. Here the CDR3 DNA reads TGTGCCAGCAGAAGTACCAAGGGAGGAGGCTACGAGCAGTACTTC. The encoded protein is CASRSTKGGGYEQYF.

This clone was picked up a small number of times. The rearrangement links TRBV28 to TRBJ2-2, with D perhaps TRBD1 (6 bases). The V gene's germline CDR1 is MDHEN and CDR2 SYDVKM. Trimming took off 6 bases at V and 2 bases at J, with 10 bases between the two ends. The CDR3 loop spans 14 amino acids. The CDR3 spells CASRSGHNTGELFF. In nucleotides, the CDR3 is TGTGCCAGCAGATCGGGACACAACACCGGGGAGCTGTTTTTT.

The genes are TRBV6-5 and TRBJ1-2, with 7 bases aligning to TRBD1. Germline V gene sequence: CDR1 MNHEY, CDR2 SVGAGI. The CDR3 length is 15 residues. The ends lost 5 bases at V and 0 bases at J; junction bases unmatched: 6. The CDR3 here is CASSPRGYTNYGYTF. Here the CDR3 DNA reads TGTGCCAGCAGTCCCAGGGGGTATACTAACTATGGCTACACCTTC.

The chain carries TRBV30 and TRBJ2-1, with 7 bases lining up with TRBD1. Germline V CDR1 and CDR2: GTSNPN, SVGIG (reference sequence). V gave up 1 base and J gave up 2 bases; unmatched junction bases: 2. This CDR3 spans 14 amino acids. For the CDR3, the DNA is TGTGCCTGGAGTGCGCAGGGGGCCTACAATGAGCAGTTCTTC. It is translated as CAWSAQGAYNEQFF.

This clone was recorded a few times. The V gene is TRBV7-7, the J gene TRBJ2-2, with TRBD2 matching 8 bases. CDR1 SSHAT and CDR2 FNYEAQ come from the germline V gene (reference sequence). The J segment lost 1 base and the V segment lost 3 bases, leaving 4 bases of the junction unmatched. The CDR3 is 16 amino acids. This CDR3 reads CASSFRTSRNTGELFF. Here the CDR3 DNA reads TGTGCCAGCAGCTTTCGGACTAGCAGGAACACCGGGGAGCTGTTTTTT.

This clone was seen only a few times. The rearrangement uses TRBV15 and TRBJ2-3; maybe TRBD2 (5 bases). The CDR3 contains 13 residues. CDR1 and CDR2 from the germline V gene are LNHNV and YYDKDF (reference sequence). With 3 bases removed from V and 3 bases from J, the gap between germline ends came to 7 bases. CDR3 loop: CATSRGGTDTQYF. DNA of the CDR3: TGTGCCACCAGCAGGGGCGGGACAGATACGCAGTATTTT.

The genes are TRBV29-1 and TRBJ1-5; D uncertain. The germline gives CDR1 SQVTM, CDR2 ANQGSEA. Trimming removed 5 bases at V and 0 bases at J, with 11 bases between. The CDR3 runs 14 residues. In nucleotides, the CDR3 is TGCAGCGTTTCGGAGACTTTTAGCAATCAGCCCCAGCATTTT. Translation: CSVSETFSNQPQHF.

This sequence joins TRBV6-5 and TRBJ2-7, with TRBD1 identical over 7 bases. V lost 0 bases to trimming and J lost 5 bases; unmatched junction nucleotides: 10. Germline V gives CDR1 MNHEY, CDR2 SVGAGI. The CDR3 loop spans 16 amino acids. The CDR3, as DNA: TGTGCCAGCAGTTACTCAGGTAACAGGGGTAGTGACGAGCAGTACTTC. Its protein is CASSYSGNRGSDEQYF.

The J gene is TRBJ1-2, the V gene TRBV5-1, with D unclear. The V gene lost 0 bases and the J gene lost 2 bases, with 11 bases spanning the gap. The CDR3 covers 15 residues. Germline CDR1 SGHRS, CDR2 YFSETQ. The CDR3 DNA reads as TGCGCCAGCAGCTTGGAGGCAGGCCTGAACTATGGCTACACCTTC. Translating gives CASSLEAGLNYGYTF.

The gene calls are TRBV6-1 and TRBJ2-1; TRBD1 matches at 8 bases. J gave up 0 bases and V 4 bases, and 5 bases lay outside the gene matches. CDR3 length equals 16 residues. CDR1 MNHNS and CDR2 SASEGT come from the germline V gene. CDR3: CASSGQGASSYNEQFF. Written as DNA, the CDR3 is TGTGCCAGCAGTGGTCAGGGGGCTAGCTCCTACAATGAGCAGTTCTTC.